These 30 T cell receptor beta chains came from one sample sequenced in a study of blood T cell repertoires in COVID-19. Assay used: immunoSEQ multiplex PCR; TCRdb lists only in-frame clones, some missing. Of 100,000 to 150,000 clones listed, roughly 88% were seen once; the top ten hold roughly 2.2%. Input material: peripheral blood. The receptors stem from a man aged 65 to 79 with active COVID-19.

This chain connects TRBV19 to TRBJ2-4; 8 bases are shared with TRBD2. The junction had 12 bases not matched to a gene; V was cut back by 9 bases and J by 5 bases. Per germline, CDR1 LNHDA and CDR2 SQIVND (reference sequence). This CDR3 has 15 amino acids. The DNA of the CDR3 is TGTGCCAGCCTAGGCGGGGGGCTGTTGGAAAACATTCAGTACTTC. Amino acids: CASLGGGLLENIQYF.

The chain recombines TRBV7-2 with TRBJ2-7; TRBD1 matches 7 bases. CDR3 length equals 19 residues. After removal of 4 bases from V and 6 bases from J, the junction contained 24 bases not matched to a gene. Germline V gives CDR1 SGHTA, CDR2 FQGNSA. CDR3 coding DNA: TGTGCCAGCAGCTCAGACAGGGTGGCGCTGGTTCGGGCCTCATCCGAGCAGTACTTC. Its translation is CASSSDRVALVRASSEQYF. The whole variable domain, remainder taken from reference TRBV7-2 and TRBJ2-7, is GAGVSQSPSNKVTEKGKDVELRCDPISGHTALYWYRQSLGQGLEFLIYFQGNSAPDKSGLPSDRFSAERTGGSVSTLTIQRTQQEDSAVYLCASSSDRVALVRASSEQYFGPGTRLTVT.

CDR3 bases: TGTGCCAGCATGACCCCCGTAGGACAGGGTTCCTACGAGCAGTACTTC. Translated, it gives CASMTPVGQGSYEQYF. The chain uses TRBV27 and TRBJ2-7; 8 bases are a match to TRBD1. Germline V gives CDR1 MNHEY, CDR2 SMNVEV (reference sequence). The CDR3 is made up of 16 amino acids. With V trimmed by 7 bases and J by 1 base, 12 bases remained unmatched.

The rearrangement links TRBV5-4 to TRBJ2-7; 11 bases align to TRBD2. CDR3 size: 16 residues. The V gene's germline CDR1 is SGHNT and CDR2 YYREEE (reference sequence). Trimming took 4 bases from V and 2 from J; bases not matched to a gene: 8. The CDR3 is CASSPRASGRTYEQYF. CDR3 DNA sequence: TGTGCCAGCAGCCCCCGGGCTAGCGGGAGGACCTACGAGCAGTACTTC.

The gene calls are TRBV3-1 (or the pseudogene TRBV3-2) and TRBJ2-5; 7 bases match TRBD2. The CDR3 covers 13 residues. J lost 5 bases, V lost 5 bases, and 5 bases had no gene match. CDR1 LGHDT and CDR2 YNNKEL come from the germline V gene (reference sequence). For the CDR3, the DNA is TGTGCCAGCAGCTTTACCGGGGGGGAGACCCAGTACTTC. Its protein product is CASSFTGGETQYF.

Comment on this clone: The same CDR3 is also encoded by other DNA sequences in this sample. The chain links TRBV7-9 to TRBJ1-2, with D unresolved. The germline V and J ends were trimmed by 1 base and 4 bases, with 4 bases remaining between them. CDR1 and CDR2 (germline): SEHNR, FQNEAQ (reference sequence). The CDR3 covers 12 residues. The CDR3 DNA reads TGTGCCAGCAGCTTAGGAGGCTATGGCTACACCTTC. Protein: CASSLGGYGYTF.

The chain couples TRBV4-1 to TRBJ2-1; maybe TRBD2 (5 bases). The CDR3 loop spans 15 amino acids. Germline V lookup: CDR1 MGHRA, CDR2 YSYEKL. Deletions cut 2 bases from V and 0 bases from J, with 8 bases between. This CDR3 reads CASSQPTSSYNEQFF. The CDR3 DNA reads TGCGCCAGCAGCCAACCCACTAGCTCCTACAATGAGCAGTTCTTC.

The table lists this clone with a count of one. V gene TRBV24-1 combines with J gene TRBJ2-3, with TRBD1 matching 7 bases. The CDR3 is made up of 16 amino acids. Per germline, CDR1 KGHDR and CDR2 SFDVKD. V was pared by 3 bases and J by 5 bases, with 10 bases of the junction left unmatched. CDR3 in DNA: TGTGCCACCAGTGATCCAGGGGGTGTAGGGGTAGATACGCAGTATTTT. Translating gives CATSDPGGVGVDTQYF.

CDR3 sequence: CSAPEGEQYF. In DNA, the CDR3 is TGCAGTGCCCCTGAGGGCGAGCAGTACTTC. The chain recombines TRBV20-1 with TRBJ2-7; D might be TRBD2 (5 bases). The CDR3 extends over 10 amino acids. Germline loops: CDR1 DFQATT, CDR2 SNEGSKA (reference sequence). The V and J ends lost 6 bases and 6 bases respectively, with 9 bases between them.

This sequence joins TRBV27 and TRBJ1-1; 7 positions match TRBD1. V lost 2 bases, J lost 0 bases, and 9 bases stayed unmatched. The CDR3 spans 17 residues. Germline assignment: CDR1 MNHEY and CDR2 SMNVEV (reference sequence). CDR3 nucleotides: TGTGCCAGCAGTTTACGACCCCCAGGGGGATTGAACACTGAAGCTTTCTTT. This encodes CASSLRPPGGLNTEAFF.

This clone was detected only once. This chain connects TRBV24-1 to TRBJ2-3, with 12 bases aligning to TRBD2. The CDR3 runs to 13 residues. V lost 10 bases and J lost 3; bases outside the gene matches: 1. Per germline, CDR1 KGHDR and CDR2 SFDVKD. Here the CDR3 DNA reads TGTGCCACTGGGACTAGCGGGACAGATACGCAGTATTTT. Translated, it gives CATGTSGTDTQYF.

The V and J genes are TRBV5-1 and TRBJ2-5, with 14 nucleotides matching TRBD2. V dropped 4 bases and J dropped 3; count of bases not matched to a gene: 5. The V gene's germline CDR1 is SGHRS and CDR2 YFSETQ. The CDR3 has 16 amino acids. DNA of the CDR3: TGCGCCAGCAGCCTAGGACTAGCGGGAGGTAAAGAGACCCAGTACTTC. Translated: CASSLGLAGGKETQYF.

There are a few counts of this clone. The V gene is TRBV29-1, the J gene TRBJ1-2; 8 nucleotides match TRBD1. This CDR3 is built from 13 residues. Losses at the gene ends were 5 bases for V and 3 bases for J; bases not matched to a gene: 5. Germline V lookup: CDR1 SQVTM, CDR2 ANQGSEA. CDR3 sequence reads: CSVLEQGDYGYTF. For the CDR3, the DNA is TGCAGCGTTTTGGAACAGGGGGACTATGGCTACACCTTC.

The CDR3 sequence is CASSQESGGAFF. The CDR3 region has the DNA TGTGCCAGCAGCCAAGAGTCGGGTGGAGCTTTCTTT. The rearrangement joins TRBV3-1 (or the pseudogene TRBV3-2) to TRBJ1-1; D gene unclear. V was shortened by 0 bases and J by 10 bases, with 9 bases between the two germline ends. The CDR3 sequence is 12 residues long. In germline, CDR1 is LGHDT, CDR2 YNNKEL (reference sequence).

The CDR3 bases are TGTGCCAGCAGCTACGGACTAGCCAACAATGAGCAGTTCTTC. Translation gives CASSYGLANNEQFF. The rearrangement uses TRBV27 and TRBJ2-1; 8 positions match TRBD2. Per the germline V gene, CDR1 is MNHEY and CDR2 is SMNVEV (reference sequence). This CDR3 spans 14 amino acids. The V segment lost 6 bases and the J segment 5 bases; nucleotides outside the gene matches: 6.

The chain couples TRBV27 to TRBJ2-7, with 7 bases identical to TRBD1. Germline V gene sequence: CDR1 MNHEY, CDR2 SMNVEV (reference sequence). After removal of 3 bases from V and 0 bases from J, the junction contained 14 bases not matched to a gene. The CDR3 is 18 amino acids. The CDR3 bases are TGTGCCAGCAGTTTCCGGGGATACCGAGGGGGCAGCTCCTACGAGCAGTACTTC. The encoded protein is CASSFRGYRGGSSYEQYF.

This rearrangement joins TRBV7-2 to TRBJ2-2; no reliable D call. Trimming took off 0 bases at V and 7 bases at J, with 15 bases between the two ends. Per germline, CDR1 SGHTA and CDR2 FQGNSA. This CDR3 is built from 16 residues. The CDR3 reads CASSLARRGRSGELFF. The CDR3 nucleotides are TGTGCCAGCAGCTTAGCGCGCCGAGGTAGAAGCGGGGAGCTGTTTTTT.

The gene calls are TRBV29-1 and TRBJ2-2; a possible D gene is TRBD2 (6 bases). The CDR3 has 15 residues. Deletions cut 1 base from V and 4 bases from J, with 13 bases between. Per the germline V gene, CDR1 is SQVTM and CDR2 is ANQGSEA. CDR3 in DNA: TGCAGCGTTGAAGGGGGGGAACGGAGCACCGGGGAGCTGTTTTTT. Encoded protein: CSVEGGERSTGELFF.

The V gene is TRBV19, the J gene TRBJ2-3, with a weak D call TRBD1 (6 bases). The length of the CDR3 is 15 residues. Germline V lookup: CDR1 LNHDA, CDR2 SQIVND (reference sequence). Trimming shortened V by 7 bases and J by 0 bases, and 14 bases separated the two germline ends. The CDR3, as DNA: TGTGCCAGTACCTCCCGGCAGGGGAGCACAGATACGCAGTATTTT. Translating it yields CASTSRQGSTDTQYF.

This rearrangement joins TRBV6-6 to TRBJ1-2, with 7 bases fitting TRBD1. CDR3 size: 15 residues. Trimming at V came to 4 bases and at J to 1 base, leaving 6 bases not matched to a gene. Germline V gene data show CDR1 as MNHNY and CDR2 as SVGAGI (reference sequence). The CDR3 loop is CASSSWTGVNYGYTF. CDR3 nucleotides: TGTGCCAGCAGTTCCTGGACAGGTGTTAACTATGGCTACACCTTC.

The CDR3, as DNA: TGTGCCAGCAGCTTTGGGACGACAGGCTATGGAAACACCATATATTTT. Translated, it gives CASSFGTTGYGNTIYF. The V and J genes are TRBV5-4 and TRBJ1-3; D possibly corresponds to TRBD1 (6 bases). CDR3 size: 16 residues. Germline V gene sequence: CDR1 SGHNT, CDR2 YYREEE (reference sequence). V gave up 2 bases and J gave up 3 bases, with 15 bases separating them.

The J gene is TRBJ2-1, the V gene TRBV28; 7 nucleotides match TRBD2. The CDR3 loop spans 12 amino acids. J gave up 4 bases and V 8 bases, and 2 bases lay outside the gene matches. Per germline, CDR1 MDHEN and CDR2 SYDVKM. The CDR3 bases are TGTGCCAGCGGGACTACATACAATGAGCAGTTCTTC. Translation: CASGTTYNEQFF.

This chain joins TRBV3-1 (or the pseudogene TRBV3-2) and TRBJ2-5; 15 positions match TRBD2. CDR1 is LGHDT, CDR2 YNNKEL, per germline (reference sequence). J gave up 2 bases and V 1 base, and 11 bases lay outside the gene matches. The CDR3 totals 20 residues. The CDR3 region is CASSQGGWTSGRGEQETQYF. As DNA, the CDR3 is TGTGCCAGCAGCCAAGGAGGTTGGACTAGCGGGAGGGGGGAACAAGAGACCCAGTACTTC.

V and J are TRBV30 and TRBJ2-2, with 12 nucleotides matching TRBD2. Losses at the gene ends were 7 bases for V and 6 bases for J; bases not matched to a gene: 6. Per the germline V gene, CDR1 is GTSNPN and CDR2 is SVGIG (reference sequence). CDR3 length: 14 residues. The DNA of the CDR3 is TGTGCCTCGCGGCTAGCGGGAGGGCCCGGGGAGCTGTTTTTT. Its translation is CASRLAGGPGELFF.

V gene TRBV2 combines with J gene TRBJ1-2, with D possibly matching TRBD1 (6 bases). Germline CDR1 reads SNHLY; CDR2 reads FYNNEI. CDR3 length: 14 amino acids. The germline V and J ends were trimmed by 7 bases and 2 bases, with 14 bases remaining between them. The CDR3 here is CASNIDRQNYGYTF. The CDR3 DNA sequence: TGTGCCAGCAATATAGACAGGCAGAACTATGGCTACACCTTC. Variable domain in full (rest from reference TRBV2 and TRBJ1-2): EPEVTQTPSHQVTQMGQEVILRCVPISNHLYFYWYRQILGQKVEFLVSFYNNEISEKSEIFDDQFSVERPDGSNFTLKIRSTKLEDSAMYFCASNIDRQNYGYTFGSGTRLTVV.

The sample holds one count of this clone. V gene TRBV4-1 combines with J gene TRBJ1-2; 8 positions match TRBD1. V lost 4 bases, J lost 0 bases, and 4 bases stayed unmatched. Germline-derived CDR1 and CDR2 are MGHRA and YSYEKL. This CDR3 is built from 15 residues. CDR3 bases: TGCGCCAGCAGCCCGACAGGGGACCCTAACTATGGCTACACCTTC. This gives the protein CASSPTGDPNYGYTF.

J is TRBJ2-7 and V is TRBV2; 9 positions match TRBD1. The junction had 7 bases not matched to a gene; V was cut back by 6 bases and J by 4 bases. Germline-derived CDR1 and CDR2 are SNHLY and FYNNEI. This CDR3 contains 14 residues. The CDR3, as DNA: TGTGCCAGCAGGGACAGGGGTTCCCTGTACGAGCAGTACTTC. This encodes CASRDRGSLYEQYF.

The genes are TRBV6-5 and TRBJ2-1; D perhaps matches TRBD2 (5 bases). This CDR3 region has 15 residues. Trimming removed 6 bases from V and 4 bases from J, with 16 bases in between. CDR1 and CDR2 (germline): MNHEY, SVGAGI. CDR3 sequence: CASRGFRETYNEQFF. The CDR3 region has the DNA TGTGCCAGCAGGGGGTTTAGGGAGACATACAATGAGCAGTTCTTC.

The DNA for the CDR3 is TGTGCCAGCAGCGTGCTAGCGGGAGAAGACGAGCAGTACTTC. Its translation is CASSVLAGEDEQYF. This chain links TRBV7-3 with TRBJ2-7; 10 bases agree with TRBD2. This CDR3 region has 14 residues. The V gene's germline CDR1 is SGHTA and CDR2 FQGTGA. Trimming removed 5 bases from V and 5 bases from J; junction bases left unmatched: 6.

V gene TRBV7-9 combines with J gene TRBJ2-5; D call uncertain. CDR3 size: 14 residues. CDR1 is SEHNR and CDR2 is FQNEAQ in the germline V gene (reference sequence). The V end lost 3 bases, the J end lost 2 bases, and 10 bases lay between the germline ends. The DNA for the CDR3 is TGTGCCAGCAGCTTCTCTGGCCCACAAGAGACCCAGTACTTC. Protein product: CASSFSGPQETQYF.